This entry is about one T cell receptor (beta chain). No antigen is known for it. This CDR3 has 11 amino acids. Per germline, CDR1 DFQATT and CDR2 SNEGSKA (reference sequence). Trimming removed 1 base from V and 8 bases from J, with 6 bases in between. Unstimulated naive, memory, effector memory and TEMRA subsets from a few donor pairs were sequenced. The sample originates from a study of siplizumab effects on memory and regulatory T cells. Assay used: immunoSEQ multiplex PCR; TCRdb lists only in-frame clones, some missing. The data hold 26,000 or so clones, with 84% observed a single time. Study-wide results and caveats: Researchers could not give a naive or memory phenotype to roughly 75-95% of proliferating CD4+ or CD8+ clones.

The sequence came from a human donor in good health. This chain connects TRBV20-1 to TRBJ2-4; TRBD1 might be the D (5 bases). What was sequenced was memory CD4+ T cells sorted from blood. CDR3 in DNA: TGCAGTGCTAGAGTAGGGGACATTCAGTACTTC. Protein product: CSARVGDIQYF.